A single sample gave rise to the 6 T cell receptor beta chains below, sequenced in a study of T-cell reconstitution after alpha-beta-depleted transplantation in children (dated by TCRdb to the mid-2010s). Library generation was performed with PCR. Sequencing relied on an Illumina HiSeq 2500. TCR libraries were prepared with molecular barcoding, using unique molecular identifiers to normalize TCRbeta repertoire quantification. TCRdb trimmed public reads at Q25 via fastp, called clones via MiXCR and kept in-frame beta chains. One record per CDR3 amino acid sequence lists the most common genes and DNA. The sample yields about 200,000 distinct CDR3 sequences; about 6% were counted once. The ten most abundant clones make up roughly 4.8% of the sample. The treatment or condition label, read with the paper, signifies: allogeneic hematopoietic cell transplantation with graft depleted of TCRalphabeta T cells and CD19 B cells.

Sequenced here: PBMCs, sampled before TCRalphabeta/CD19-depleted stem cell transplant. These receptors were taken from a girl under three years old with combined immunodeficiency, due to receive a stem cell transplant.

This clonotype came up many times. This chain uses TRBV20-1 with TRBJ2-1, with D maybe TRBD2 (6 bases). Germline V gene sequence: CDR1 DFQATT, CDR2 SNEGSKA (reference sequence). Trimming removed 6 bases from V and 7 bases from J, with 19 bases in between. The CDR3 is 14 amino acids. CDR3 sequence (DNA): TGCAGTGCCCCTACCCTGGGACTCCTAAATGAGCAGTTCTTC. It yields the protein CSAPTLGLLNEQFF.

This clonotype came up many times. The chain recombines TRBV15 with TRBJ2-1, with 9 nucleotides matching TRBD1. Per germline, CDR1 LNHNV and CDR2 YYDKDF (reference sequence). The CDR3 is made up of 18 amino acids. Trimming cost V 0 bases and J 7 bases; bases outside gene matches: 13. The CDR3 spells CATSRDLSGTGRGNEQFF. The CDR3 bases are TGTGCCACCAGCAGAGACCTTTCTGGGACAGGGAGGGGGAATGAGCAGTTCTTC.

Many counts were recorded for this clonotype. The V call is TRBV5-1, the J call TRBJ2-1; D call uncertain. Trimming stripped 0 bases from V and 4 bases from J, with 20 bases between. The germline CDR1 and CDR2 sequences are SGHRS and YFSETQ. The CDR3 runs 18 residues. CDR3 nucleotide sequence: TGCGCCAGCAGCTTGGAAAGATTGGCGCGGAATACATACAATGAGCAGTTCTTC. Encoded protein: CASSLERLARNTYNEQFF.

This clonotype was counted at least ten times. The chain combines TRBV12-3 or TRBV12-4 with TRBJ2-7; D unclear. The CDR3 is made up of 13 amino acids. V was trimmed by 3 bases and J by 4 bases, leaving 10 bases between them. The CDR3 region is CASSFATQYEQYF. DNA of the CDR3: TGTGCCAGCAGTTTTGCCACTCAATACGAGCAGTACTTC.

There are many counts of this clonotype. This chain joins TRBV4-2 and TRBJ1-1, with a tentative D call TRBD1 (5 bases). The CDR3 length is 14 residues. The V gene lost 4 bases and the J gene lost 6 bases, with 15 bases spanning the gap. Germline-derived CDR1 and CDR2 are LGHNA and YNFKEQ. The CDR3 protein is CASSPDGGSPEAFF. In DNA, the CDR3 is TGTGCCAGCAGCCCAGACGGGGGGAGCCCTGAAGCTTTCTTT.

In its sample, this clonotype was seen many times. The CDR3 DNA follows: TGCAGTGCTGCCTCTAGCGGGAGTTTCACCGGGGAGCTGTTTTTT. It yields the protein CSAASSGSFTGELFF. The rearrangement joins TRBV20-1 to TRBJ2-2; 10 bases map to TRBD2. The CDR3 extends over 15 amino acids. Per the germline V gene, CDR1 is DFQATT and CDR2 is SNEGSKA (reference sequence). With 5 bases clipped from V and 4 bases from J, the junction kept 7 bases outside the gene matches.